A single TCR beta chain is shown here with its context. This sample is part of a study of naive and memory T cell subsets. This CDR3 has 14 residues. Germline-derived CDR1 and CDR2 are LNHDA and SQIVND (reference sequence). J lost 3 bases, V lost 2 bases, and 3 bases had no gene match. Cells stained for CD3, CD4, CD8, CD45RA and CD27 were sorted into four subsets. Both TRBC1 and TRBC2 were covered by a beta constant-region primer of two equimolar oligonucleotides. The ligated cDNA underwent four PCR rounds using SP2 and nested alpha and beta constant-region primers. TCRdb reprocessed the UMI-ligation and nested PCR reads via MiXCR and lists one record per CDR3 protein. The sample holds approximately 17,000 distinct CDR3 sequences; just over 8.5% are singletons and the top ten take under 30%.

V and J are TRBV19 and TRBJ2-7; TRBD1 matches at 8 bases. The TCR originated in a human donor in good health. Sequencing used central memory CD8+ T cells from blood. CDR3 loop: CASSIWGTGYEQYF. The CDR3 nucleotides are TGTGCCAGTAGTATATGGGGGACAGGCTACGAGCAGTACTTC.